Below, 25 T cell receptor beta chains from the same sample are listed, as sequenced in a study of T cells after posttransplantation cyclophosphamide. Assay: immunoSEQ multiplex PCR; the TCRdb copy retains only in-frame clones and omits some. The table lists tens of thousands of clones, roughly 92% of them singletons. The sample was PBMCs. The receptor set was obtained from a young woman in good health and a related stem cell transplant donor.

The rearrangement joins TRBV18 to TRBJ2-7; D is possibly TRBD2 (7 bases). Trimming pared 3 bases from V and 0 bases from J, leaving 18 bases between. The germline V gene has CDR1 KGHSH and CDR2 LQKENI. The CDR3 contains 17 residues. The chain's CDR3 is CASSPSSGGASSYEQYF. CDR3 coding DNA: TGTGCCAGCTCACCTAGTTCGGGGGGCGCGAGCTCCTACGAGCAGTACTTC.

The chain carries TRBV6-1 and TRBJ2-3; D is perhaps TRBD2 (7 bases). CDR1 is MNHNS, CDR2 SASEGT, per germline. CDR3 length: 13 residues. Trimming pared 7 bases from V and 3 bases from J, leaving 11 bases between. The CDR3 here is CASKEGGTDTQYF. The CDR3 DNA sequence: TGTGCCAGCAAGGAGGGGGGGACAGATACGCAGTATTTT.

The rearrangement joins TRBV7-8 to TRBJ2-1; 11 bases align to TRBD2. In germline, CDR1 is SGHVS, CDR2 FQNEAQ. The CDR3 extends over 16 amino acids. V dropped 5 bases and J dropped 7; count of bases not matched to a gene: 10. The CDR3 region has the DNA TGTGCCAGCAGCCGCCTTAGCGGGGGGGCCGGTAATGAGCAGTTCTTC. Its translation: CASSRLSGGAGNEQFF.

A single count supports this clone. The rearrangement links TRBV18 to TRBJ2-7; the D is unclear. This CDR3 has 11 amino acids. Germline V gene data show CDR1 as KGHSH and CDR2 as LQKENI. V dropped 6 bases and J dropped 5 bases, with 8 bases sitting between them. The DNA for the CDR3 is TGTGCCAGCTCGGCATCCCACGAGCAGTACTTC. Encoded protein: CASSASHEQYF.

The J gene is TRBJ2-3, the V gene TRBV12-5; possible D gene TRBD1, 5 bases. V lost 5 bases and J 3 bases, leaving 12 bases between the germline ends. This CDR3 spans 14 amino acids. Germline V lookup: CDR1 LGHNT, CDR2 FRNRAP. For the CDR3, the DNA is TGTGCTAGTGGTAGGGGTATTAGAACAGATACGCAGTATTTT. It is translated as CASGRGIRTDTQYF. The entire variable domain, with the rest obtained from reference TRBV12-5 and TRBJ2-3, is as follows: DARVTQTPRHKVTEMGQEVTMRCQPILGHNTVFWYRQTMMQGLELLAYFRNRAPLDDSGMPKDRFSAEMPDATLATLKIQPSEPRDSAVYFCASGRGIRTDTQYFGPGTRLTVL.

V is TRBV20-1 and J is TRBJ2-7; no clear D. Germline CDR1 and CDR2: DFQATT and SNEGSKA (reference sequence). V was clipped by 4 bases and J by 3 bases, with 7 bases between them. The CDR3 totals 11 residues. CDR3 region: CSAIQHYEQYF. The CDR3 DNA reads TGCAGTGCTATACAGCACTACGAGCAGTACTTC.

As DNA, the CDR3 is TGTGCCAGCAGCTTGTATAGCGGGGGGCCCCAAGAGACCCAGTACTTC. This codes for CASSLYSGGPQETQYF. This chain connects TRBV5-4 to TRBJ2-5; 10 nucleotides align to TRBD2. The germline V gene encodes CDR1 SGHNT and CDR2 YYREEE (reference sequence). With V trimmed by 1 base and J by 1 base, 4 bases remained unmatched. The CDR3 runs to 16 residues.

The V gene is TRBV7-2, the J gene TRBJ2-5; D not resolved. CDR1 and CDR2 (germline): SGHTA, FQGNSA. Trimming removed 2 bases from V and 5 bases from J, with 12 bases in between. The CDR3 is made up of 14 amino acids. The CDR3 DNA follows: TGTGCCAGCAGCTTACTGGGTGGGCTGGAGACCCAGTACTTC. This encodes CASSLLGGLETQYF.

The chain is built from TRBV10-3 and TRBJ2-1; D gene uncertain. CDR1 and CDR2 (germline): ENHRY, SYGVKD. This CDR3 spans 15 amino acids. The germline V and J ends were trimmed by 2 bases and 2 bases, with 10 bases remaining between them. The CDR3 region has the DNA TGTGCCATCAGTGAGGGCCCGAGGACCTACAATGAGCAGTTCTTC. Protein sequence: CAISEGPRTYNEQFF.

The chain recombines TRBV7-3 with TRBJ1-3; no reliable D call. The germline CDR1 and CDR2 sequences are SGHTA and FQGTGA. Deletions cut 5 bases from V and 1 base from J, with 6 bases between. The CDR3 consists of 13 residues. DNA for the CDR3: TGTGCCAGCAGCAGAGGATCTGGAAACACCATATATTTT. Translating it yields CASSRGSGNTIYF.

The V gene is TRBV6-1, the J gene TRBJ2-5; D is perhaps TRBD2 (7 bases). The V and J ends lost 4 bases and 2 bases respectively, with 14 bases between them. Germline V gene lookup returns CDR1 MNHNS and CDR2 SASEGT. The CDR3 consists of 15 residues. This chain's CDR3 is CASSGGGGGQETQYF. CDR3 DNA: TGTGCCAGCAGTGGGGGAGGGGGGGGGCAAGAGACCCAGTACTTC.

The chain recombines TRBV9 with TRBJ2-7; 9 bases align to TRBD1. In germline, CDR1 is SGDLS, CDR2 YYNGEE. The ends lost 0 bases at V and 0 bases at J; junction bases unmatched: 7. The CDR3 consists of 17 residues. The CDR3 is CASSVVFLGQGSYEQYF. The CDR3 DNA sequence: TGTGCCAGCAGCGTAGTCTTCCTGGGACAGGGCTCCTACGAGCAGTACTTC.

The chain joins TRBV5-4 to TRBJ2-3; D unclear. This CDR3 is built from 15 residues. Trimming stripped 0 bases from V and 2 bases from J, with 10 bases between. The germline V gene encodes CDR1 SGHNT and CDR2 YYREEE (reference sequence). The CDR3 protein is CASSLAGQVTDTQYF. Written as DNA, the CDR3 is TGTGCCAGCAGCTTGGCCGGCCAGGTCACAGATACGCAGTATTTT.

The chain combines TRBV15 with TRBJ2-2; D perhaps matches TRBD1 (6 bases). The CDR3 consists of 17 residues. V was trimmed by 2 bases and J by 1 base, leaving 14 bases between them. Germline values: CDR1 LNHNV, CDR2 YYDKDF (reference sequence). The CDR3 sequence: CATSRYQGFVNTGELFF. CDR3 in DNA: TGTGCCACCAGCAGATACCAGGGGTTTGTGAACACCGGGGAGCTGTTTTTT.

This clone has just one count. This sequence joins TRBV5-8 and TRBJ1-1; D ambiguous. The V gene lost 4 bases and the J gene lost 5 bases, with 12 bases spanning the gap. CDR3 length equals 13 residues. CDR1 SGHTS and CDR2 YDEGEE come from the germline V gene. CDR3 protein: CASSLMGGTEAFF. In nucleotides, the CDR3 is TGTGCCAGCAGCCTCATGGGAGGGACTGAAGCTTTCTTT.

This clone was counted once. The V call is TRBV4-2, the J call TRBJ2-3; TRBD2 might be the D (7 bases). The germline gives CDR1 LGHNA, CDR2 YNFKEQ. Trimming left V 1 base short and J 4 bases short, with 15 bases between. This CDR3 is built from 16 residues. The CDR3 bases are TGTGCCAGCAGCCAAGTCATCGGGGGGCCCGCAGATACGCAGTATTTT. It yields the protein CASSQVIGGPADTQYF.

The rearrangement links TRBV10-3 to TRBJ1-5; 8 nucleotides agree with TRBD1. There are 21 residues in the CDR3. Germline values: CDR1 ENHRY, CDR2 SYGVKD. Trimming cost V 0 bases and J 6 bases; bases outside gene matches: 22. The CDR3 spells CAISESRGVTGASLMSQPQHF. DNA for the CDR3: TGTGCCATCAGTGAGTCGAGGGGTGTGACAGGGGCCTCCTTAATGAGTCAGCCCCAGCATTTT.

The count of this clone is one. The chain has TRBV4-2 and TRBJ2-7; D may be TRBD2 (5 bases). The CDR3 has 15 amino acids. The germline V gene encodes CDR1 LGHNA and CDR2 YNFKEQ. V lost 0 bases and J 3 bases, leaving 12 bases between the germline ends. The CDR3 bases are TGTGCCAGCAGCCAAGATAGTACGGGGATCTACGAGCAGTACTTC. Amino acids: CASSQDSTGIYEQYF.

CDR3 bases: TGTGCCATCAGTGAAGGGGGACAGGGTCCTCGTGAGCAGTACTTC. Translating it yields CAISEGGQGPREQYF. The rearrangement links TRBV10-3 to TRBJ2-7, with 9 bases that match TRBD1. The V gene's germline CDR1 is ENHRY and CDR2 SYGVKD. Losses at the gene ends were 3 bases for V and 7 bases for J; bases not matched to a gene: 10. The CDR3 totals 15 residues.

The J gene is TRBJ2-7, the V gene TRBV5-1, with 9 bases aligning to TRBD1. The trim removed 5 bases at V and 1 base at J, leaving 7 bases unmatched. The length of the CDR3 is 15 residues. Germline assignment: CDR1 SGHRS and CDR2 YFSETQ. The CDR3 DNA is TGCGCCAGCAGTCCCCGACAGGGGGTTTCCTACGAGCAGTACTTC. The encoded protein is CASSPRQGVSYEQYF.

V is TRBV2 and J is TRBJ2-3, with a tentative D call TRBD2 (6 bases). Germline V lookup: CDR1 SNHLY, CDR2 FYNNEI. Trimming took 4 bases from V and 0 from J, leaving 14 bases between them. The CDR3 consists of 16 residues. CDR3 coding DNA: TGTGCCAGCAGTGCCCTTGGAGGGTTGAGCACAGATACGCAGTATTTT. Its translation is CASSALGGLSTDTQYF.

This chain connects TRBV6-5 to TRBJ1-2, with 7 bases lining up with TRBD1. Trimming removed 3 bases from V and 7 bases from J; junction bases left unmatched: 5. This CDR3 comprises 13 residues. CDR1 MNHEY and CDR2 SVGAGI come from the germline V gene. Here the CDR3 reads CASSYTGAPGYTF. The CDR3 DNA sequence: TGTGCCAGCAGTTATACAGGGGCCCCTGGCTACACCTTC.

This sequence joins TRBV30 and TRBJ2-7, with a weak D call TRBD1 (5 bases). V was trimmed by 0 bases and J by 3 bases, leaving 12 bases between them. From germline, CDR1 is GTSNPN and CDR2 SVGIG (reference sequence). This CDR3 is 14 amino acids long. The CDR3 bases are TGTGCCTGGAGTGTAAAGGACAACCACTACGAGCAGTACTTC. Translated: CAWSVKDNHYEQYF.

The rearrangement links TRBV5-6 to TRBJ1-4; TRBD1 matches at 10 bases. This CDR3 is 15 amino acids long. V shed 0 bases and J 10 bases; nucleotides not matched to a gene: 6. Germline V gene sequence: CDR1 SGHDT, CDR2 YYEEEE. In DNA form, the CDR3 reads TGTGCCAGCAGCTTGGAGAGACAGGGGGCCGGAAAACTGTTTTTT. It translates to CASSLERQGAGKLFF.

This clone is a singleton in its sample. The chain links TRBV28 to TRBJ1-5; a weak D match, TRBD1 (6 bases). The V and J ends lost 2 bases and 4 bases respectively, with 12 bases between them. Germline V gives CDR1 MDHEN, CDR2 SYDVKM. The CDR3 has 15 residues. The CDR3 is CASSLRHRVNQPQHF. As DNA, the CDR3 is TGTGCCAGCAGTTTAAGACACAGGGTTAATCAGCCCCAGCATTTT.